This passage covers 2 T cell receptor beta chains from one sample sequenced in a study of regulatory T cells in long-lasting Graves disease. Time point described: newly diagnosed GD, antithyroid drugs for less than 3 months. Scientists built the TCR library using RNA that was extracted from PBMCs. Investigators prepared the TCR beta libraries by applying iRepertoire HTBI primers and Arm-PCR of CDR3 regions. TCRdb re-analysed the multiplex PCR reads in MiXCR, keeping a single row per CDR3 protein. The table shows hundreds of thousands of distinct CDR3 sequences, with 15% occurring only once. Separately, the same data were catalogued under a study of T cells in Graves' hyperthyroidism and ophthalmopathy.

The starting material was peripheral blood mononuclear cells (PBMCs), obtained at new diagnosis, from a patient treated with antithyroid drugs. These receptors originate from a woman aged 40-49 years with Graves disease.

V and J are TRBV28 and TRBJ1-2; a possible D gene is TRBD1 (6 bases). V lost 6 bases and J 0 bases, leaving 14 bases between the germline ends. From germline, CDR1 is MDHEN and CDR2 SYDVKM. The CDR3 is 15 amino acids. CDR3 sequence (DNA): TGTGCCAGCAGCCGAGCACAGGGACCTAACTATGGCTACACCTTC. Its translation is CASSRAQGPNYGYTF.

This clonotype was observed a handful of times. CDR3 protein: CSCPGLDREAEAFF. As DNA, the CDR3 is TGCAGCTGTCCCGGCTTGGACAGGGAAGCTGAAGCTTTCTTT. V usage is TRBV29-1 and J usage is TRBJ1-1; 8 bases line up with TRBD1. The CDR3 runs 14 residues. Germline trimming cut 8 bases from V and 6 bases from J; bases unmatched to any gene: 14. Germline V gene sequence: CDR1 SQVTM, CDR2 ANQGSEA.